This passage covers 20 T cell receptor beta chains from one sample sequenced in a study of Tregs in tolerant kidney transplant recipients. TCRdb's table, derived via immunoSEQ multiplex PCR, lists solely in-frame clones and lacks some. Of fewer than 95,000 clones detected, 93% appear once; the ten largest clones hold around 1.6%. Related graft donors supplied nonmyeloablative bone marrow transplants, and mixed chimerism was transient. The source material was CD4+ T cells from blood (PBMCs), sampled 12 months after the transplant. The receptors come from a human patient who received a combined kidney and bone marrow transplant. The graft donor may account for some of the T cells.

The gene calls are TRBV5-1 and TRBJ1-1; TRBD1 aligns across 9 bases. The germline gives CDR1 SGHRS, CDR2 YFSETQ. Losses at the gene ends were 2 bases for V and 1 base for J; bases not matched to a gene: 3. The CDR3 consists of 15 residues. CDR3 in DNA: TGCGCCAGCAGCTTTGACAGGGGGAGGAACACTGAAGCTTTCTTT. This codes for CASSFDRGRNTEAFF. Drawing the rest from reference TRBV5-1 and TRBJ1-1, the complete variable domain is KAGVTQTPRYLIKTRGQQVTLSCSPISGHRSVSWYQQTPGQGLQFLFEYFSETQRNKGNFPGRFSGRQFSNSRSEMNVSTLELGDSALYLCASSFDRGRNTEAFFGQGTRLTVV.

The V call is TRBV4-3, the J call TRBJ2-2; D unresolved. This CDR3 is 17 amino acids long. Trimming shortened V by 1 base and J by 0 bases, and 12 bases separated the two germline ends. Germline V gives CDR1 LGHNA, CDR2 YSLEER. CDR3 region: CASSQVEFPANTGELFF. For the CDR3, the DNA is TGCGCCAGCAGCCAAGTTGAGTTCCCCGCGAACACCGGGGAGCTGTTTTTT.

Concerning this clone itself: Other DNA sequences in this sample translate to the same CDR3. This sequence joins TRBV4-3 and TRBJ2-3; possible D gene TRBD1, 6 bases. This CDR3 region has 14 residues. In germline, CDR1 is LGHNA, CDR2 YSLEER. Trimming removed 4 bases at V and 2 bases at J, with 10 bases between. CDR3 amino acids: CASSPTGPTDTQYF. The CDR3 nucleotides read TGCGCCAGCAGCCCGACAGGACCCACAGATACGCAGTATTTT.

Only one count was recorded for this clone. The chain combines TRBV7-8 with TRBJ2-2, with D perhaps TRBD1 (6 bases). Germline V gene data show CDR1 as SGHVS and CDR2 as FQNEAQ. The CDR3 length is 16 residues. Trimming left V 3 bases short and J 5 bases short, with 16 bases between. The CDR3 protein is CASSFLGAVDTGELFF. The CDR3 DNA is TGTGCCAGCAGCTTTCTGGGGGCGGTTGATACCGGGGAGCTGTTTTTT.

The gene calls are TRBV5-1 and TRBJ1-1, with a weak D call TRBD1 (6 bases). Germline lookup yields CDR1 SGHRS and CDR2 YFSETQ. This CDR3 has 13 residues. V dropped 0 bases and J dropped 6 bases, with 9 bases sitting between them. The CDR3 region has the DNA TGCGCCAGCAGCTTGGGGGGGCCGTCTGAAGCTTTCTTT. Amino acids: CASSLGGPSEAFF.

This clone was observed a single time. V gene TRBV7-9 combines with J gene TRBJ1-1; the match to TRBD1 covers 8 bases. This CDR3 comprises 15 residues. Germline V gives CDR1 SEHNR, CDR2 FQNEAQ (reference sequence). Unmatched junction bases numbered 5, after V lost 1 base and J lost 4 bases. CDR3 coding DNA: TGTGCCAGCAGCTTAGTCCAGGGGGCAGGCACTGAAGCTTTCTTT. Its translation is CASSLVQGAGTEAFF.

This clone appeared once. This rearrangement joins TRBV7-2 to TRBJ1-1, with D possibly being TRBD1 (6 bases). Trimming cost V 4 bases and J 3 bases, with 15 bases left between them. Germline CDR1 SGHTA, CDR2 FQGNSA. The CDR3 has 15 residues. CDR3 loop: CASSSRGNLYTEAFF. The CDR3 nucleotides read TGTGCCAGCAGCTCCAGGGGAAACCTGTACACTGAAGCTTTCTTT.

This chain links TRBV5-5 with TRBJ2-1, with D unclear. Germline CDR1 SGHKS, CDR2 YYEKEE (reference sequence). The CDR3 is made up of 11 amino acids. V shed 1 base and J shed 8 bases, with 4 bases lying between them. The CDR3, as DNA: TGTGCCAGCAGCTTGATCGATGAGCAGTTCTTC. Translating it yields CASSLIDEQFF.

This CDR3 is CASSGTGLTEAFF. CDR3 sequence (DNA): TGTGCCAGCAGTGGGACAGGGCTCACTGAAGCTTTCTTT. This chain links TRBV28 with TRBJ1-1, with 9 bases aligning to TRBD1. The CDR3 runs 13 residues. V was pared by 5 bases and J by 4 bases, with 2 bases of the junction left unmatched. Germline V lookup: CDR1 MDHEN, CDR2 SYDVKM.

The chain recombines TRBV4-2 with TRBJ1-2, with TRBD1 as a possible D gene (6 bases). The CDR3 is 18 residues long. Trimming took 0 bases from V and 4 from J, leaving 21 bases between them. The germline V gene encodes CDR1 LGHNA and CDR2 YNFKEQ. The CDR3 sequence is CASSQDSNRATLVYGYTF. The CDR3 DNA is TGTGCCAGCAGCCAAGACTCAAACAGGGCCACACTCGTCTATGGCTACACCTTC.

This clone was seen just once. The J gene is TRBJ2-5, the V gene TRBV2, with D perhaps TRBD1 (6 bases). The germline V gene encodes CDR1 SNHLY and CDR2 FYNNEI. Trimming took 5 bases from V and 5 from J, leaving 9 bases between them. The CDR3 is 12 amino acids. DNA for the CDR3: TGTGCCAGCAGTTCCAGGGGCGAGACCCAGTACTTC. Protein: CASSSRGETQYF.

The V and J genes are TRBV15 and TRBJ1-5, with D hard to call. The CDR3 length is 18 residues. V was cut by 3 bases and J by 4 bases, with 22 bases left in between. The germline V gene has CDR1 LNHNV and CDR2 YYDKDF (reference sequence). CDR3 amino acids: CATSSHQLPTAQNQPQHF. The CDR3 nucleotides read TGTGCCACCAGCAGTCACCAGCTCCCCACAGCCCAGAATCAGCCCCAGCATTTT. Based on the CDR3 plus reference TRBV15 and TRBJ1-5, the full variable domain is DAMVIQNPRYQVTQFGKPVTLSCSQTLNHNVMYWYQQKSSQAPKLLFHYYDKDFNNEADTPDNFQSRRPNTSFCFLDIRSPGLGDTAMYLCATSSHQLPTAQNQPQHFGDGTRLSIL.

The rearrangement links TRBV7-2 to TRBJ2-1; no definite D call. The V and J ends lost 7 bases and 0 bases respectively, with 10 bases between them. The CDR3 extends over 14 amino acids. Per germline, CDR1 SGHTA and CDR2 FQGNSA. The CDR3 DNA reads as TGTGCCAGCACTACCGTGCGCTCCTACAATGAGCAGTTCTTC. It is translated as CASTTVRSYNEQFF.

This sequence joins TRBV7-8 and TRBJ2-7; 10 positions agree with TRBD2. Germline-derived CDR1 and CDR2 are SGHVS and FQNEAQ. The CDR3 has 15 amino acids. V dropped 5 bases and J dropped 3; count of bases not matched to a gene: 7. The CDR3 is CASSPTAGGFYEQYF. CDR3 nucleotides: TGTGCCAGCAGCCCCACAGCGGGAGGGTTCTACGAGCAGTACTTC.

Here the CDR3 DNA reads TGCGCCAGCAGCCCAATCCCGGGACTAGCTCTCCCCGATACGCAGTATTTT. Translated: CASSPIPGLALPDTQYF. This rearrangement joins TRBV4-1 to TRBJ2-3; 9 nucleotides line up with TRBD2. This CDR3 contains 17 residues. Trimming removed 4 bases from V and 6 bases from J; junction bases left unmatched: 14. Per germline, CDR1 MGHRA and CDR2 YSYEKL.

The chain links TRBV5-1 to TRBJ2-7; 9 nucleotides line up with TRBD1. CDR1 and CDR2 from the germline V gene are SGHRS and YFSETQ. This CDR3 has 15 residues. Trimming removed 4 bases from V and 2 bases from J; junction bases left unmatched: 7. The CDR3 sequence: CASSQGQGTTYEQYF. The CDR3 DNA reads TGCGCCAGCAGCCAAGGACAGGGGACAACCTACGAGCAGTACTTC.

This clone was seen only once. At one end, the junction sequence differs from germline, possibly due to a read error. The same CDR3 is also encoded by other DNA sequences in this sample. V gene TRBV7-2 combines with J gene TRBJ1-6; tentative D call: TRBD1 (6 bases). The CDR3 is 13 amino acids. Germline CDR1 SGHTA, CDR2 FQGNSA. The CDR3 reads CASSADRNSPLHF. CDR3 bases: TGTGCCAGCAGCGCAGACAGGAATTCCCCCCTCCACTTT.

The V gene is TRBV4-1, the J gene TRBJ2-5, with 7 bases that match TRBD2. J gave up 5 bases and V 3 bases, and 21 bases lay outside the gene matches. CDR1 and CDR2 from the germline V gene are MGHRA and YSYEKL. This CDR3 is built from 19 residues. The chain's CDR3 is CASSQTDGNFWGGRETQYF. For the CDR3, the DNA is TGCGCCAGCAGCCAGACTGACGGGAATTTTTGGGGGGGTCGGGAGACCCAGTACTTC.

J is TRBJ2-1 and V is TRBV27; a weak D match, TRBD2 (5 bases). Germline lookup yields CDR1 MNHEY and CDR2 SMNVEV (reference sequence). V was cut by 9 bases and J by 6 bases, with 12 bases left in between. CDR3 length: 12 residues. The CDR3 here is CARLDYFNEQFF. For the CDR3, the DNA is TGTGCCAGACTCGACTACTTCAATGAGCAGTTCTTC.

The V call is TRBV10-3, the J call TRBJ2-3, with TRBD2 matching 11 bases. V gave up 1 base and J gave up 1 base; unmatched junction bases: 7. The CDR3 has 18 residues. CDR1 is ENHRY and CDR2 is SYGVKD in the germline V gene. In DNA form, the CDR3 reads TGTGCCATCAGTGAGTTTTATAGCGGGAGGGCCGGCACAGATACGCAGTATTTT. It encodes CAISEFYSGRAGTDTQYF.